The clone carrying this TCR beta chain has just one count. The sample is drawn from a study of blood T cell repertoires in COVID-19. Authors' methods: Cell counts per sample came from amplifying reference gene primers. The table came from immunoSEQ multiplex PCR; TCRdb's copy has only in-frame clones and leaves some out. That table is the source of V, J and clone size, and D and trimming were worked out from the DNA. The sample includes over 120,000 clones, approximately 87% of them seen just once. Per the germline V gene, CDR1 is MNHEY and CDR2 is SVGAGI. This CDR3 region has 15 residues. With 6 bases clipped from V and 3 bases from J, the junction kept 5 bases outside the gene matches.

The chain uses TRBV6-5 and TRBJ1-1, with TRBD1 identical over 12 bases. Sequenced input: peripheral blood. The source is a woman aged 45-65 years with active or convalescent COVID-19. CDR3 in amino acids: CASRGQGAGDTEAFF. For the CDR3, the DNA is TGTGCCAGCAGGGGACAGGGGGCTGGCGACACTGAAGCTTTCTTT.